This note documents a single T cell receptor (beta chain) sequence. It has no known antigen specificity. Nothing much larger sits one base from this clone, and base qualities are not available. This entry belongs to a study of blood T cell repertoires in COVID-19 (dated by TCRdb to about 2020). About the study as a whole: Samples from collaborators originated in the United States, Italy and Spain and spanned both the acute and convalescent phases of COVID-19. The samples were drawn from two sources: the first 160 participants of the ongoing ImmuneRACE study, and 1,000 to 1,500 subjects contributed by 6 global collaborators. A freely available public database, intended as a resource for researchers studying the immune response to SARS-CoV-2, is where the repertoires were released. Where HLA class I and class II types were available, the types were taken from metadata supplied by the sample provider, not from assay-based typing. Deeply sampled blood TCRbeta repertoires from subjects exposed to, actively infected with, or recovered from COVID-19 were included in the dataset. The prospective study material was composed of cDNA or gDNA derived from T cells, B-cell-depleted T cells, or PBMCs. The sample metadata nearly always contained a de-identified subject ID, COVID-19 status, age in years and sex.

What the authors observed across the whole study: Clinical and demographic metadata were provided uncurated, with the amount varying by source and participant.

Whole blood was collected in K2EDTA tubes by collaborating institutions according to the institutions' own protocols. Collaborator samples were shipped for TCRbeta analysis as frozen whole blood, isolated PBMCs, or DNA extracted from either sample type. V loses 2 bases of germline sequence and J loses 0 bases, and the interval between the two ends is 5 bases. From cysteine to phenylalanine, the CDR3 is 14 amino acids long. The read is trimmed to its CDR3 DNA, 42 bases read in frame from base 1. In the germline V gene, CDR1 corresponds to MNHEY and CDR2 to SVGEGT. TCRbeta CDR3 regions were amplified from genomic DNA using the immunoSEQ Assay, a bias-controlled multiplex PCR. The authors' pipeline ran thus. Nucleated cell counts per sample were estimated from amplification of reference gene primers within the assay. To quantify the absolute abundance of each unique TCRbeta CDR3 rearrangement, sequence reads were collapsed and filtered. For each sample, productive Simpson clonality was calculated as the square root of Simpson's diversity index across productive rearrangements. As stored in TCRdb, this immuneACCESS dataset retains in-frame rearrangements with V and J assigned. A fraction of the clones does not appear; measured against another copy, unresolved V genes explain less than half of the discrepancy, and the remainder lacks a known reason. That table supplies the V and J calls and clone size; D and trimming were determined from the DNA. The sample table records roughly 30,000 clones; roughly 85% of these occur just once. The ten most abundant clones make up around 15% of the sample.

The rearrangement joined TRBV6-2 or TRBV6-3 to TRBJ1-3; the D gene cannot be resolved reliably. The sequenced sample was peripheral blood. This clonotype was obtained from a human donor with acute or convalescent COVID-19. The donor label of this sample is uncertain. The nucleotide sequence is given as TGTGCCAGCAGTTACGATAGCTCTGGAAACACCATATATTTT. Its protein reads: CASSYDSSGNTIYF.